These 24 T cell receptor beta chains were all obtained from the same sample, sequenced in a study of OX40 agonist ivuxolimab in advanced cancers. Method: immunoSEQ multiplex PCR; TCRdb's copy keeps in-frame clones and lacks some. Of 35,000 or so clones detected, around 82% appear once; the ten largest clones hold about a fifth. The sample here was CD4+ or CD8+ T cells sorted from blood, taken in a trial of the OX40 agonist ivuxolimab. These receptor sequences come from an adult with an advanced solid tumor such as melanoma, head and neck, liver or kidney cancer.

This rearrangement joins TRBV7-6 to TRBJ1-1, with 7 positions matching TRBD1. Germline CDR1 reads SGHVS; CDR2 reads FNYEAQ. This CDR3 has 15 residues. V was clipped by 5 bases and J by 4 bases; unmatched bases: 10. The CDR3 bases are TGTGCCAGCAGCCCTAGGACAGGTTTTGGCACTGAAGCTTTCTTT. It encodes CASSPRTGFGTEAFF.

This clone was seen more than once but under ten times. The CDR3 sequence is CASSPFGGRVDEQYF. The CDR3, as DNA: TGTGCCAGCAGTCCTTTCGGGGGGAGAGTCGACGAGCAGTACTTC. The gene calls are TRBV28 and TRBJ2-7; 7 bases are a match to TRBD2. The trim removed 5 bases at V and 5 bases at J, leaving 12 bases unmatched. Germline CDR1 and CDR2: MDHEN and SYDVKM. The length of the CDR3 is 15 residues.

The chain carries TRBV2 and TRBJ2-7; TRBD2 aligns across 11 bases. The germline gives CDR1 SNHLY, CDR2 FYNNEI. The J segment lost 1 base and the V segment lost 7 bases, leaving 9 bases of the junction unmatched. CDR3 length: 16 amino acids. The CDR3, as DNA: TGTGCCAGCAAACTAGCGGGAGCTGGATCGTCCTACGAGCAGTACTTC. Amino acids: CASKLAGAGSSYEQYF.

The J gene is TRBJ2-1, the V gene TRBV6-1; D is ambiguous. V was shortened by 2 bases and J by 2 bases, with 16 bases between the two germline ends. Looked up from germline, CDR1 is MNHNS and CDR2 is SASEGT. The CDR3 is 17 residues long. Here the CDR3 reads CASSEHQLTSTYNEQFF. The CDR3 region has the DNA TGTGCCAGCAGTGAACATCAGCTCACCTCAACCTACAATGAGCAGTTCTTC.

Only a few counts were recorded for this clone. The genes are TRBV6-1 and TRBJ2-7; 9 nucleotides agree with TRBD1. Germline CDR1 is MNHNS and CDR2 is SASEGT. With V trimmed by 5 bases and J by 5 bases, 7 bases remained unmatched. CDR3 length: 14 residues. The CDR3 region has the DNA TGTGCCAGCAGTTGGGACAGGGATCTCCACGAGCAGTACTTC. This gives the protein CASSWDRDLHEQYF.

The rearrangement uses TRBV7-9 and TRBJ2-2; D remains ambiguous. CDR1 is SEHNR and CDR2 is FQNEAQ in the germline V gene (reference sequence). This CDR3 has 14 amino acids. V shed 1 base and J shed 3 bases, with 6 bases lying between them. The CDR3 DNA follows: TGTGCCAGCAGCTTAGATTGGGACACCGGGGAGCTGTTTTTT. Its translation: CASSLDWDTGELFF.

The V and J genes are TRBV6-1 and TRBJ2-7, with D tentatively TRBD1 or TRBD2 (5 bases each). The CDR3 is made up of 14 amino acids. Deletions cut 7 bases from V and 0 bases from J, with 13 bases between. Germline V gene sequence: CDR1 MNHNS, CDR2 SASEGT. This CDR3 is CASITGTASYEQYF. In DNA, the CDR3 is TGTGCCAGCATTACCGGGACCGCCTCCTACGAGCAGTACTTC.

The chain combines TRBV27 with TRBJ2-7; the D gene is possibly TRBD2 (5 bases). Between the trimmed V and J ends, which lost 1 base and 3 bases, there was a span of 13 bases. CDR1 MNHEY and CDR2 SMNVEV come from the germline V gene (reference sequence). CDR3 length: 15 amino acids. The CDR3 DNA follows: TGTGCCAGCAGTTTATGGAGCACTACTAGCTACGAGCAGTACTTC. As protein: CASSLWSTTSYEQYF.

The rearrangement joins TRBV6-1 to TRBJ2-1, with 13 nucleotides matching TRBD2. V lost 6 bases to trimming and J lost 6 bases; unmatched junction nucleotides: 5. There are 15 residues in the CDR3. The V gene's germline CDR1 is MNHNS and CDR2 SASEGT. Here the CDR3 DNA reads TGTGCCAGCAGCAAAGGGACTAGCGGGGCCAATGAGCAGTTCTTC. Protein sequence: CASSKGTSGANEQFF.

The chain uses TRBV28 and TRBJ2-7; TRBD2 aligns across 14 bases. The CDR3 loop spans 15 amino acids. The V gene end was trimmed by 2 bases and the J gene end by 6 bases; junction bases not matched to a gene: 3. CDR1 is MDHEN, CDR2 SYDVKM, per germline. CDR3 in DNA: TGTGCCAGCAGTTTAGGGACTAGCGGGGGATCCGAGCAGTACTTC. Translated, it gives CASSLGTSGGSEQYF.

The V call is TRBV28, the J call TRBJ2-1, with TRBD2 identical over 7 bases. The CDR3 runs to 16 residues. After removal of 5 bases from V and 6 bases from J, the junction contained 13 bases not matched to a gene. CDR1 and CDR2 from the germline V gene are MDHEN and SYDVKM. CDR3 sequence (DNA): TGTGCCAGCAGTCAGACTTGGACTAGTATCTTCAATGAGCAGTTCTTC. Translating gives CASSQTWTSIFNEQFF. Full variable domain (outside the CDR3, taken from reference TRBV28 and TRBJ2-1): DVKVTQSSRYLVKRTGEKVFLECVQDMDHENMFWYRQDPGLGLRLIYFSYDVKMKEKGDIPEGYSVSREKKERFSLILESASTNQTSMYLCASSQTWTSIFNEQFFGPGTRLTVL.

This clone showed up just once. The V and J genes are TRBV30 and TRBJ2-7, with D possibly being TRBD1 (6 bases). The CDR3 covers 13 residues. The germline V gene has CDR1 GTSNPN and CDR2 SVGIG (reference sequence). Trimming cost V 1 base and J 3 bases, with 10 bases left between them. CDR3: CAWSDGTNYEQYF. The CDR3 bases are TGTGCCTGGAGTGACGGGACAAACTACGAGCAGTACTTC.

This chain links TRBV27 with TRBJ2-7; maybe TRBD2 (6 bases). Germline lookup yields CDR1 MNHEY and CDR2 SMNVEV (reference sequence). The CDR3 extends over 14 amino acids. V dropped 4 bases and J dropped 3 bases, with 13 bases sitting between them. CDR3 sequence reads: CASSWGEESYEQYF. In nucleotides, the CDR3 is TGTGCCAGCAGTTGGGGGGAGGAGAGCTACGAGCAGTACTTC.

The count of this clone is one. The CDR3 spells CASSSLLTIRVGAKNIQYF. The DNA of the CDR3 is TGTGCCAGCAGTTCTCTCTTGACGATAAGGGTTGGGGCCAAAAACATTCAGTACTTC. The V gene is TRBV28, the J gene TRBJ2-4; D call uncertain. This CDR3 is 19 amino acids long. The V gene's germline CDR1 is MDHEN and CDR2 SYDVKM. V lost 4 bases to trimming and J lost 1 base, with 23 bases between them.

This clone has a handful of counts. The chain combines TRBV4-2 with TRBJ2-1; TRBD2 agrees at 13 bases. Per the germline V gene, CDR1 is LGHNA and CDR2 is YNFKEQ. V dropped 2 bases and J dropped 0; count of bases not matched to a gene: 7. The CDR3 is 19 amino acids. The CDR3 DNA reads TGTGCCAGCAGCCAACTACTAGCGGGAGGGAAAAGCTCCTACAATGAGCAGTTCTTC. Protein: CASSQLLAGGKSSYNEQFF.

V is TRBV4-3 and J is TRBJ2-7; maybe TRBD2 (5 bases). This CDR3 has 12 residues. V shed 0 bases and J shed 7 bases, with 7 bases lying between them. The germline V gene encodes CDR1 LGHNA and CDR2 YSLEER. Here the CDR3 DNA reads TGCGCCAGCAGCCAAGAAAGAGGGGAGCAGTACTTC. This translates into CASSQERGEQYF.

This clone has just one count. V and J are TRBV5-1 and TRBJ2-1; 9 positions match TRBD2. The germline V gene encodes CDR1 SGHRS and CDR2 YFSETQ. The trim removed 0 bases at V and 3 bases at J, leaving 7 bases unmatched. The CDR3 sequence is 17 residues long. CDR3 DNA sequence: TGCGCCAGCAGCTTGGAAGGTAGCGGGAGTCTCTACAATGAGCAGTTCTTC. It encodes CASSLEGSGSLYNEQFF.

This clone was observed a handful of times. The chain's CDR3 is CAWSFTGMGTEAFF. CDR3 nucleotide sequence: TGTGCCTGGAGTTTCACAGGGATGGGCACTGAAGCTTTCTTT. The chain links TRBV30 to TRBJ1-1; weak D call: TRBD1 (6 bases). CDR1 GTSNPN and CDR2 SVGIG come from the germline V gene (reference sequence). This CDR3 is built from 14 residues. V was clipped by 2 bases and J by 4 bases, with 14 bases between them.

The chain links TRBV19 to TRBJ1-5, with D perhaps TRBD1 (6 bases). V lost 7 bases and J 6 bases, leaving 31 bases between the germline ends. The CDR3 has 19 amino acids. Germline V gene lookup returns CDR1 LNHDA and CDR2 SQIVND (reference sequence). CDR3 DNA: TGTGCCAGTAAGAGGGCCGGGGGCCCCCTGCGTGACCGGGGTCAGCCCCAGCATTTT. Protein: CASKRAGGPLRDRGQPQHF.

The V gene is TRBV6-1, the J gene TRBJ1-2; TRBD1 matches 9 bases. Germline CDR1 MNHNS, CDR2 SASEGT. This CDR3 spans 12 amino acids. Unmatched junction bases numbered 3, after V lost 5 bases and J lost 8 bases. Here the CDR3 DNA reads TGTGCCAGCAGTACAGGGGGCGCGGGCTACACCTTC. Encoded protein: CASSTGGAGYTF.

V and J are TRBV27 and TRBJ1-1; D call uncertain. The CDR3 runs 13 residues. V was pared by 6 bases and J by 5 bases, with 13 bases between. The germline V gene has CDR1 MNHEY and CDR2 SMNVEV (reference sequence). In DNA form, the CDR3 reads TGTGCCAGCAGCCTCGATAGAAGAACTGAAGCTTTCTTT. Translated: CASSLDRRTEAFF.

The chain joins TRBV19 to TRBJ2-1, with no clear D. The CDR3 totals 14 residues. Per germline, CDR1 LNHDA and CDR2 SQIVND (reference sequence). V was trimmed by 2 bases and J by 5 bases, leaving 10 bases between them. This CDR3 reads CASSILIGDNEQFF. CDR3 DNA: TGTGCCAGTAGTATACTGATTGGAGACAATGAGCAGTTCTTC. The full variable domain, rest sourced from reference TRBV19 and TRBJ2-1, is DGGITQSPKYLFRKEGQNVTLSCEQNLNHDAMYWYRQDPGQGLRLIYYSQIVNDFQKGDIAEGYSVSREKKESFPLTVTSAQKNPTAFYLCASSILIGDNEQFFGPGTRLTVL.

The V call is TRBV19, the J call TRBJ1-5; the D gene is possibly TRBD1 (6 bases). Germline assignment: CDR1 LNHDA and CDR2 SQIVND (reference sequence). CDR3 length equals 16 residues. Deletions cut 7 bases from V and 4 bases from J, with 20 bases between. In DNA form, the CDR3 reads TGTGCCAGTACCCCGGTTGTGCGGGGGCAGAATCAGCCCCAGCATTTT. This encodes CASTPVVRGQNQPQHF.

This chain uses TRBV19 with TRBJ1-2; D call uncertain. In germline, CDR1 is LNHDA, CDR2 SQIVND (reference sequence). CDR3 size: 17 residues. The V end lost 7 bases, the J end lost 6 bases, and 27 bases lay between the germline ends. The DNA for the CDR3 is TGTGCCAGTATCAAACTCACGTCCGGCCAGGTGTACGATGGCTACACCTTC. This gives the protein CASIKLTSGQVYDGYTF.